This T cell receptor (beta chain) was observed in a study of beta chain features in type 1 diabetes. The overall study: Healthy donors and patients had similar age, gender and cell yields. Analysis included over 90 million sorted cells drawn from all samples. General study findings and limits: In every one of the four CD4+ subsets, TCRB CDR3s were moderately but significantly shorter in Type 1 diabetes patients. It was not settled here whether HLA type affects TCRB rearrangement.

Sequenced material consisted of expressed TCRB transcripts (all of the isolated RNA was reverse transcribed). It was found that naive, central memory and regulatory T cell samples averaged around 3.6 million reads. Assay used: immunoSEQ multiplex PCR; TCRdb lists only in-frame clones, some missing. The table records hundreds of thousands of clones, approximately 15% of them present only once. The V gene end was trimmed by 3 bases and the J gene end by 0 bases; junction bases not matched to a gene: 2. The CDR3 is 15 amino acids. CDR1 is KGHSH, CDR2 LQKENI, per germline. Comment on this clone: The antigen remains undetermined. The same CDR3 is also encoded by other DNA sequences in this sample.

Sequenced: naive CD4+ T cells from blood. V gene TRBV18 combines with J gene TRBJ2-7, with TRBD2 matching 10 bases. This TCR came from a man aged 18 to 29 with type 1 diabetes. CDR3 in amino acids: CASSPRTSGSYEQYF. The CDR3 DNA reads TGTGCCAGCTCACCCCGGACTAGCGGCTCCTACGAGCAGTACTTC. Together with reference TRBV18 and TRBJ2-7, the CDR3 gives the full variable domain: NAGVMQNPRHLVRRRGQEARLRCSPMKGHSHVYWYRQLPEEGLKFMVYLQKENIIDESGMPKERFSAEFPKEGPSILRIQQVVRGDSAAYFCASSPRTSGSYEQYFGPGTRLTVT.